This TCR beta chain was profiled in a study of blood T cell repertoires in COVID-19. The data were produced by immunoSEQ multiplex PCR, yet TCRdb's version contains in-frame clones alone and is incomplete. Of some 150,000 clones detected, about four fifths appear once; the ten largest clones hold 1.5% to 2%. Individuals drawn from around 24 US areas were roughly 18 to 95 years old. Germline CDR1 is LGHDT and CDR2 is YNNKEL (reference sequence). With 3 bases clipped from V and 6 bases from J, the junction kept 5 bases outside the gene matches. The CDR3 is 16 residues long. The sample taken for sequencing was PBMCs or T cells enriched from blood (not recorded which). The sequence was collected from a young woman who had been exposed to COVID-19. The chain couples TRBV3-1 (or the pseudogene TRBV3-2) to TRBJ2-2; 12 bases fit TRBD2. In nucleotides, the CDR3 is TGTGCCAGCAGCCACGCCACTAGCGGGAGGTCCGGGGAGCTGTTTTTT. It encodes CASSHATSGRSGELFF.